This T cell receptor (beta chain) appears in the sequencing data of a study of cytomegalovirus exposure and HLA in healthy donors (dated 2017 in TCRdb). Some background on the complete study: An earlier analysis of fewer than 750 of the donors reported 276 Gb of sequence data and 117 million unique TCR beta sequences obtained from about 180 million T cells. Several DR-DQ haplotypes were treated as single units for association and clustering because of strong linkage in the cohort. Of the roughly 420 genotyped donors, 80% to 90% were placed in the genetic ancestry cluster associated with self-reported Caucasian donors. Every repertoire in the discovery cohort had been generated on one and the same sequencing platform. The aim of the study was to test whether cataloging public T cell receptors could identify signatures of past pathogen exposure. A later analysis re-analyzed previously published TCR beta repertoires from hundreds of donors and added high-resolution HLA genotyping to study TCR occurrence patterns. In the later analysis, no new phenotypic data were used to find candidate immune exposures; instead, reliance was placed on TCR beta sequences and their occurrence across donors. Donor age, sex, ethnicity and CMV serostatus were compiled alongside the repertoire data. Typing coverage differed by locus: A, B, C, DRB1 and DQB1 were typed in about 620-640 donors, DQA1 in about 500, DPA1 in approximately 600, and DPB1 in just under 490. An early release that covered several hundred HLA-typed donors contained about 300 gigabases of sequencing data and some 87 million unique TCR sequences. A later genetic analysis used genome-wide SNP genotypes for about 65% of the roughly 700 donors, treating that subset as a discovery cohort. In an earlier analysis of 500 to 650 of the donors, high-throughput TCR beta sequencing was used to judge whether each TCR beta V gene segment behaved as functional or pseudogenic. To predict cytomegalovirus infection status, the study brought together high-throughput TCR immunosequencing, statistical association of individual TCRs with disease status, and machine learning. The study used immunosequencing to profile the T cell repertoires of several hundred subjects and linked those repertoires to cytomegalovirus serostatus. Across roughly 420 genotyped donors of the cohort, an average of approximately 240,000 unique TCR beta nucleotide sequences per donor were sequenced, and around 20% of those sequences were non-productive. Both class I and class II loci were covered by HLA typing, at four-digit resolution. Along with the approximately 650-subject first cohort, a separate validation cohort of over 90 different subjects was used.

This clone was picked up one time. No cognate antigen has been identified for it. No much larger clone exists at a distance of one base, and base qualities are not known. Broad study findings and their caveats: According to a later genetic analysis, donors in an Asian-associated ancestry cluster had fewer N-insertions in productive TCRs than the approximately 630-donor mean. A cluster of highly shared sequence variants was judged likely to represent a technical artifact of the sequencing pipeline. The earlier analysis of 587 of the donors excluded seventeen rarely observed V segments, including chromosome 9 orphons, because counts were too low. Some IMGT-functional V segments, including TRBV6-2 and TRBV6-3, could not be distinguished by the 87-base-pair reads and were therefore excluded. The classifier was reported to diagnose cytomegalovirus status with high specificity and sensitivity in both the original and validation cohorts. According to a later analysis, TCR association rates differed among HLA loci, with DRB1 alleles showing the most associated TCRs and HLA-C alleles showing the fewest. Across donors, most TCR sequences were observed very rarely, whereas some public TCRs were present in many individuals. Linkage disequilibrium might explain the correlated functional status among segregating V segments, but an unknown experimental factor could not be excluded. According to a later analysis, parvovirus B19, influenza, CMV and Epstein-Barr virus appeared linked to several top co-occurrence clusters. A few of the identified cytomegalovirus-associated TCR beta chains were confirmed in vitro to be specific for cytomegalovirus antigens. Compared with equally common non-associated chains, HLA-associated TCR beta chains in a later analysis were more clonally expanded and had lower generation probabilities. The cohort was sequenced for TCR beta chains only, and without alpha or paired-chain data the features that could be detected were limited. It was suggested by the authors that the approach could potentially be generalized to other disease states and immunological phenotypes. The study gave a list of 150 to 200 TCR beta chains associated with cytomegalovirus. A later analysis associated 16,951 TCR beta sequences with specific HLA alleles at a false discovery rate of 0.05. A later genetic analysis associated a missense DCLRE1C variant with V-gene and J-gene trimming of TCR beta chains, and an independent cohort replicated the association. Strong co-occurrence of HLA alleles, especially DR and DQ, made assigning TCR associations to individual alleles difficult. For the cohort, immune exposure information was limited to CMV serostatus. An earlier analysis of approximately 530 of the donors showed that most TCR beta V segments appeared in productive rearrangements either about 87% or about 30% of the time, which broadly matched IMGT annotations. Sequencing depth was assumed to be roughly uniform across donors in the presence/absence analyses, though that assumption may not hold. Most CMV-associated TCR beta chains appeared to be HLA-restricted in a later analysis, and the HLA associations seemed to be driven largely by CMV exposure. Because some donors lacked HLA typing at each locus, the association tests relied only on the typed subset. A further reported finding was that TCR beta sequences accurately predicted the HLA-A and HLA-B alleles for most subjects in the first cohort.

The CDR3 holds 14 amino acids from the cysteine to the phenylalanine. CDR3 DNA only is kept here, 42 bases in frame from base 1. As encoded in the germline V gene, CDR1 is SGHRS while CDR2 is YFSETQ. Trimming at the junction amounts to 5 bases on V and 1 base on J, and the germline ends lie 12 bases apart. The cohort was made up of approximately 700 healthy bone marrow donors. All cohort members were sampled while nominally healthy, although unrecorded immune exposures were likely present. The donor was CMV seropositive and was included in the group of approximately 310 seropositive cohort members. A peripheral blood sample was provided by each donor, and peripheral blood mononuclear cells were used for TCR beta sequencing. Genomic DNA was extracted from the blood cell samples with the Qiagen DNeasy Blood Extraction Kit. Libraries came from the immunoSEQ multiplex PCR assay. A mixture of 60 forward primers for TCR Vbeta segments and 13 reverse primers for TCR Jbeta segments was used in the multiplex PCR. A multiplex PCR assay on genomic DNA amplified the CDR3 region of rearranged TCR beta genes. The amplified TCR beta libraries were sequenced on the Illumina HiSeq System as 87-base-pair reads. The authors' pipeline ran thus. Across the 600 to 700 repertoires, a later analysis counted 80 million or so unique TCR beta chains, 9.5 million to 12 million of which were shared by at least two donors. Raw reads were error-corrected and collapsed into unique sequences with a nearest-neighbor algorithm that merged closely related sequences to remove PCR and sequencing errors. Alignment of CDR3 sequences to IMGT reference sequences was used to assign V, D and J gene segments. For a sequence to be retained, a match of at least six nucleotides was required to both a V gene segment and a J gene segment. Rearrangements were called productive when the CDR3 lacked stop codons and stayed in frame with V and J; all others were non-productive. Following IMGT convention, CDR3 was defined as the stretch from the second conserved V-encoded cysteine to the conserved J-encoded phenylalanine. Sequences without an unambiguous match to a single V gene segment were excluded from the earlier analysis of about 640 of the donors. An earlier analysis of just under 600 of the donors called V segments functional above 56.7% productive rearrangements and segregating when the between-donor standard deviation exceeded 5%. To diagnose cytomegalovirus status from the catalog of TCR beta chain sequences, a statistical classification framework was built. In a later analysis, V and J genes were assigned by comparing TCR nucleotide sequences against IMGT/GENE-DB human TR gene sequences. The TCRdist pipeline was used in a later analysis to assign CDR3 sequences and most-parsimonious VDJ recombination scenarios. A later analysis defined each TCR beta chain by its CDR3 amino acid sequence plus V-gene family, and excluded reads lacking a unique V-gene family. A later analysis removed nearly 600 highly shared, low-generation-probability nucleotide sequences to deal with suspected cross-contamination and a sequencing artifact. In a later analysis, a clonal expansion index for each public chain was calculated from normalized within-repertoire ranks of inferred template counts. A later analysis computed generation probabilities with a VDJ recombination model fitted to out-of-frame rearrangements, and checked the results against IGoR. In a later analysis, hypergeometric tests were used to score TCR-TCR, TCR-HLA and TCR-CMV co-occurrence, with a repertoire-size bias correction applied to TCR pairs. False discovery rates were estimated in a later analysis by permuting HLA or CMV assignments 20 times. In a later analysis, co-occurring TCRs were grouped using DBSCAN, and TCRdist sequence similarity was added for clustering within HLA-allele-positive subsets. Co-occurrence clustering excluded repertoires with fewer than 30,000 or more than 120,000 public chains, plus five with anomalous nucleotide sharing. TCRdb took over this immuneACCESS table, retaining in-frame rearrangements with V and J assigned. Such tables are incomplete; in checked studies, under half of the missing clones stem from an unresolved V gene, and the remainder is unexplained. The V and J calls and clone size come from that table; D and trimming were worked out from the DNA. This sample comprises roughly 130,000 clones, about 72% of them detected only once. Roughly 1.6% of the sample comes from the top ten.

The source of this sequence is a man in his thirties or forties in good health and CMV-seropositive. The V and J genes are TRBV5-1 and TRBJ2-5, with an unclear D gene assignment. The specimen sequenced was PBMCs. The CDR3 is CASRPSSIQETQYF. The bases are TGCGCCAGCAGGCCAAGTTCTATCCAAGAGACCCAGTACTTC.